The 4 T cell receptor beta chains in this list originate from one sample, sequenced in a study of cytomegalovirus exposure and HLA in healthy donors. PCR employed 60 Vbeta and 13 Jbeta primers. Assay used: immunoSEQ multiplex PCR; TCRdb lists only in-frame clones, some missing. The sample holds tens of thousands of clones, roughly 78% seen once. Sequenced sample: PBMCs. These receptors originate from a man aged 18 to 35 in good health and CMV-seronegative.

The V and J genes are TRBV6-6 and TRBJ2-1, with D possibly being TRBD1 (5 bases). CDR3 size: 12 residues. CDR1 is MNHNY, CDR2 SVGAGI, per germline (reference sequence). V was clipped by 4 bases and J by 13 bases, with 14 bases between them. The CDR3 region is CASSFDSPRQFF. Here the CDR3 DNA reads TGTGCCAGCAGTTTCGACAGTCCCCGACAGTTCTTC.

The V and J genes are TRBV15 and TRBJ2-1; 12 bases fit TRBD2. Germline lookup yields CDR1 LNHNV and CDR2 YYDKDF (reference sequence). Trimming removed 7 bases from V and 3 bases from J; junction bases left unmatched: 4. The CDR3 is 15 amino acids. CDR3 residues: CATTPTSGSYNEQFF. CDR3 nucleotides: TGTGCCACCACTCCGACTAGCGGGAGCTACAATGAGCAGTTCTTC.

The chain joins TRBV29-1 to TRBJ2-3, with a weak D call TRBD1 (5 bases). The CDR3 spans 13 residues. CDR1 SQVTM and CDR2 ANQGSEA come from the germline V gene. V was clipped by 6 bases and J by 5 bases, with 15 bases between them. The CDR3 DNA follows: TGCAGCGTCGGTTGGGGAAGGGGAGATACGCAGTATTTT. This codes for CSVGWGRGDTQYF.

This chain connects TRBV7-2 to TRBJ1-6; maybe TRBD1 (6 bases). Trimming shortened V by 1 base and J by 10 bases, and 14 bases separated the two germline ends. The CDR3 is 15 residues long. Germline V gene data show CDR1 as SGHTA and CDR2 as FQGNSA. The chain's CDR3 is CASSLEQGYISPLHF. For the CDR3, the DNA is TGTGCCAGCAGCTTAGAGCAGGGGTACATCTCACCCCTCCACTTT. Variable domain in full (rest from reference TRBV7-2 and TRBJ1-6): GAGVSQSPSNKVTEKGKDVELRCDPISGHTALYWYRQSLGQGLEFLIYFQGNSAPDKSGLPSDRFSAERTGGSVSTLTIQRTQQEDSAVYLCASSLEQGYISPLHFGNGTRLTVT.